The rows below give T cell receptor beta chains drawn from one sample of a study of persistence of HIV-infected CD4 T cells. No antigen is known for these receptors. Clones were sequenced by immunoSEQ multiplex PCR, and TCRdb holds only the in-frame ones, with some missing. This table has around 7,500 clones, roughly three fifths appearing once. This specimen consisted of CD4+ T cells sorted from PBMCs after approximately 19-hour stimulation, obtained from a patient who received antiretroviral therapy. These receptors were obtained from an adult man with HIV who was CMV-seropositive. Each CDR3 is given with its conserved first and last residue. D genes are given only for firm matches. Rows give clone size only sometimes, using once, few, many, or a class for an expanded clone.

j_gene	d_gene	v_gene	abundance	CDR3aa	CDR3nt
TRBJ1-2	TRBD1	TRBV19	large	CASSIDHQTGFNYGYTF	TGTGCCAGTAGTATAGATCACCAGACAGGGTTCAACTATGGCTACACCTTC
TRBJ1-1	.	TRBV6-5	.	CASSPWAIKQAEAFF	TGTGCCAGCAGTCCATGGGCCATAAAGCAGGCTGAAGCTTTCTTT
TRBJ1-1	.	TRBV18	.	CASSPVRGHTEAFF	TGTGCCAGCTCACCCGTAAGGGGACACACTGAAGCTTTCTTT
TRBJ1-6	.	TRBV19	once	CASRVDSSHSPLHF	TGTGCCAGTAGAGTGGACAGTTCCCACTCACCCCTCCACTTT
TRBJ2-5	.	TRBV19	.	CASSIDHSTGKETQYF	TGTGCCAGTAGTATAGATCATAGTACAGGGAAAGAGACCCAGTACTTC
TRBJ1-6	.	TRBV19	.	CASRGKVGVSYNSPLHF	TGTGCCAGTAGGGGAAAGGTTGGCGTCTCCTATAATTCACCCCTCCACTTT
TRBJ1-5	.	TRBV6-1	few	CASSSINQPQHF	TGTGCCAGCAGTTCCATTAATCAGCCCCAGCATTTT
TRBJ1-5	.	TRBV6-1	few	CASSELEGEKGKRNQPQHF	TGTGCCAGCAGTGAACTTGAAGGGGAGAAGGGAAAGCGCAATCAGCCCCAGCATTTT
TRBJ1-1	TRBD1	TRBV3-1/TRBV3-2	medium-sized	CASSLDRGRDWFTEAFF	TGTGCCAGCAGCCTGGACAGGGGGCGCGATTGGTTCACTGAAGCTTTCTTT
TRBJ1-2	.	TRBV5-5	.	CASSLSQGTNYGYTF	TGTGCCAGCAGCTTGTCCCAGGGTACCAACTATGGCTACACCTTC
TRBJ1-1	.	TRBV11-3	.	CASSSGRLNTEAFF	TGTGCCAGCAGCTCGGGACGGTTAAACACTGAAGCTTTCTTT
TRBJ2-2	TRBD2	TRBV19	.	CASSKLSGRADTGELFF	TGTGCCAGTAGTAAGTTGAGCGGGAGGGCAGACACCGGGGAGCTGTTTTTT
TRBJ1-1	.	TRBV19	.	CASSMERSTEAFF	TGTGCCAGTAGTATGGAAAGGTCCACTGAAGCTTTCTTT
TRBJ1-6	TRBD1	TRBV6-5	.	CASKGQGFYNSPLHF	TGTGCCAGCAAGGGACAGGGGTTCTATAATTCACCCCTCCACTTT
TRBJ1-1	.	TRBV6-5	.	CASTIRRGAEAFF	TGTGCCAGCACTATTCGGAGGGGCGCTGAAGCTTTCTTT
TRBJ2-1	.	TRBV28	few	CASSQKGLAGDEQFF	TGTGCCAGCAGCCAAAAGGGGCTAGCTGGGGATGAGCAGTTCTTC
TRBJ2-7	TRBD1	TRBV7-2	.	CASSLETGGRNEQYF	TGTGCCAGCAGCTTAGAGACAGGGGGCCGGAACGAGCAGTACTTC
TRBJ1-1	.	TRBV19	.	CASSILTANTEAFF	TGTGCCAGTAGTATATTAACGGCGAACACTGAAGCTTTCTTT
TRBJ2-2	TRBD1	TRBV29-1	medium-sized	CSVDRANTGELFF	TGCAGCGTGGACAGGGCGAACACCGGGGAGCTGTTTTTT
TRBJ2-7	TRBD1	TRBV10-3	medium-sized	CAISESMDRGHEQYF	TGTGCCATCAGTGAGTCGATGGACAGGGGCCACGAGCAGTACTTC
TRBJ2-2	.	TRBV2	few	CASNWDTGELFF	TGTGCCAGCAATTGGGACACCGGGGAGCTGTTTTTT
TRBJ1-2	.	TRBV10-3	.	CAIKAGDYGYTF	TGTGCCATCAAAGCAGGGGACTATGGCTACACCTTC
TRBJ2-1	TRBD2	TRBV5-4	.	CASSLRSGSSVEQFF	TGTGCCAGCAGCTTGAGAAGCGGGAGTTCGGTTGAGCAGTTCTTC
TRBJ1-2	.	TRBV25-1	few	CASSRDNYGYTF	TGTGCCAGCAGTCGTGACAACTATGGCTACACCTTC
TRBJ1-6	TRBD1	TRBV19	.	CASSIDRANSPLHF	TGTGCCAGTAGTATCGACAGGGCTAATTCACCCCTCCACTTT
TRBJ1-5	TRBD1	TRBV24-1	.	CATSGGGQGCVFSNQPQHF	TGTGCCACCAGTGGCGGTGGACAGGGTTGCGTGTTTAGCAATCAGCCCCAGCATTTT
TRBJ2-5	TRBD2	TRBV3-1/TRBV3-2	.	CASSRTTSGALSKTQYF	TGTGCCAGCAGCCGAACAACTAGCGGGGCCCTCTCTAAGACCCAGTACTTC
TRBJ2-1	.	TRBV5-1	.	CASGSLGTPYNEQFF	TGCGCCAGCGGGAGCTTAGGGACACCTTACAATGAGCAGTTCTTC
TRBJ1-1	TRBD1	TRBV10-3	few	CAITGQGNTEAFF	TGTGCCATCACCGGACAGGGGAACACTGAAGCTTTCTTT
TRBJ1-2	.	TRBV2	medium-sized	CASKEVRAQGYTF	TGTGCCAGCAAAGAAGTCAGGGCTCAGGGCTACACCTTC
TRBJ2-3	TRBD2	TRBV5-4	.	CASSSGTSYTDTQYF	TGTGCCAGCAGCTCCGGGACTAGCTACACAGATACGCAGTATTTT
TRBJ2-2	.	TRBV9	.	CASSVSGGGHTGELFF	TGTGCCAGCAGCGTATCAGGAGGGGGGCACACCGGGGAGCTGTTTTTT
TRBJ1-3	.	TRBV7-9	few	CASSDAGSYGNTIYF	TGTGCCAGCAGCGACGCAGGGTCATACGGAAACACCATATATTTT